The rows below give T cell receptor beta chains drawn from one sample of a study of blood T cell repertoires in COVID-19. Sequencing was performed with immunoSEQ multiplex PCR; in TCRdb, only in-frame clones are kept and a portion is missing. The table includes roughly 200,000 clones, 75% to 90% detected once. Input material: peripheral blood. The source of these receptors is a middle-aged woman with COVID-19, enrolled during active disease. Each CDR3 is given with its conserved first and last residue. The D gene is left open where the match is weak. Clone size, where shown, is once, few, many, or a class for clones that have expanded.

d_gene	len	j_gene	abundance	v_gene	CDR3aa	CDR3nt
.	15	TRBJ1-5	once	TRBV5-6	CASSLAVSYRQPQHF	TGTGCCAGCAGCTTGGCCGTATCCTACCGGCAGCCCCAGCATTTT
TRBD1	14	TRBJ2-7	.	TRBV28	CASREDRVVYEQYF	TGTGCCAGCAGGGAGGACAGGGTAGTATACGAGCAGTACTTC
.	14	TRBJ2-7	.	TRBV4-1	CASSQVSGVYEQYF	TGCGCCAGCAGCCAAGTTTCAGGGGTCTACGAGCAGTACTTC
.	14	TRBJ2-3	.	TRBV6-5	CASIQGGGINTQYF	TGTGCCAGCATTCAAGGGGGGGGGATTAATACGCAGTATTTT
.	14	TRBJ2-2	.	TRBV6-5	CASSPKTGTGELFF	TGTGCCAGCAGTCCCAAGACAGGAACCGGGGAGCTGTTTTTT
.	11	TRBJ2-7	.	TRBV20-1	CSARGTIEQYF	TGCAGTGCTAGGGGGACAATCGAGCAGTACTTC
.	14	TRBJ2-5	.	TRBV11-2	CASSLALGGKTQYF	TGTGCCAGCAGCTTAGCGTTAGGAGGAAAGACCCAGTACTTC
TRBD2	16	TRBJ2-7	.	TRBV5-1	CASSPFPGGRAHEQYF	TGCGCCAGCAGCCCGTTTCCCGGCGGGAGGGCCCACGAGCAGTACTTC
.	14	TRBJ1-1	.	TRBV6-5	CASSRRRRNTEAFF	TGTGCCAGCAGTCGGCGGAGGCGGAACACTGAAGCTTTCTTT
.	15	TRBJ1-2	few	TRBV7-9	CASSIPNKGEHGYTF	TGTGCCAGCAGCATCCCCAACAAGGGGGAACATGGCTACACCTTC
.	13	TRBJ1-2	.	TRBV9	CASSQRGPYGYTF	TGTGCCAGCAGCCAGCGGGGTCCCTATGGCTACACCTTC
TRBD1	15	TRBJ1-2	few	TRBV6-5	CASNVGQGLNYGYTF	TGTGCCAGCAACGTCGGACAGGGGCTAAACTATGGCTACACCTTC
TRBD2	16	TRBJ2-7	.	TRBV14	CASSPGLAGVAYEQYF	TGTGCCAGCAGCCCGGGACTAGCGGGAGTCGCCTACGAGCAGTACTTC
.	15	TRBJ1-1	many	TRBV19	CASSIGSVLNTEAFF	TGTGCCAGTAGTATAGGGTCGGTACTGAACACTGAAGCTTTCTTT
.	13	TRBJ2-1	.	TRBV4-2	CASSPMGAWEQFF	TGTGCCAGCAGCCCTATGGGGGCGTGGGAGCAGTTCTTC
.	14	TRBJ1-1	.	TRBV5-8	CASSLGRVNTEAFF	TGTGCCAGCAGCTTGGGGCGGGTGAACACTGAAGCTTTCTTT
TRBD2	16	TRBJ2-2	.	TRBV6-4	CASSDSSSGSSGELFF	TGTGCCAGCAGTGACTCGAGTAGCGGGAGCTCCGGGGAGCTGTTTTTT
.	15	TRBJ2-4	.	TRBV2	CASRDSHLAKNIQYF	TGTGCCAGCAGAGACAGTCACCTAGCCAAAAACATTCAGTACTTC
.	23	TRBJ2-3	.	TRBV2	CASSTRQGQSTSEATEDTDTQYF	TGTGCCAGCAGTACTCGACAGGGACAATCGACTAGCGAGGCGACGGAAGACACAGATACGCAGTATTTT
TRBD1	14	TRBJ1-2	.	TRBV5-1	CASSSGQGSYGYTF	TGCGCCAGCAGCTCCGGACAGGGTTCCTATGGCTACACCTTC
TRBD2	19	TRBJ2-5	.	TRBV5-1	CASSLAMQGGIRSQETQYF	TGCGCCAGCAGCTTGGCCATGCAGGGAGGGATTAGGTCCCAAGAGACCCAGTACTTC
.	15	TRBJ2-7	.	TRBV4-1	CASSQRMADLYEQYF	TGCGCCAGCAGCCAACGGATGGCAGACTTATACGAGCAGTACTTC
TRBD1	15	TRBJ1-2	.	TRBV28	CASSGQGPLSYGYTF	TGTGCCAGCAGTGGACAGGGCCCCCTTTCCTATGGCTACACCTTC
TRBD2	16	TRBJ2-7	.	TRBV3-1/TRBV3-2	CASSQVGLARSYEQYF	TGTGCCAGCAGCCAGGTTGGACTAGCGAGGTCCTACGAGCAGTACTTC
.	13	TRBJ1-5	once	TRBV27	CASSEGPRQPQHF	TGTGCCAGCAGTGAGGGCCCGAGACAGCCCCAGCATTTT
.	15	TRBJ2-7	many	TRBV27	CASSLWGRPGYEQYF	TGTGCCAGCAGTTTATGGGGGCGTCCCGGTTACGAGCAGTACTTC
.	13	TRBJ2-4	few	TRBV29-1	CSVYGGGENIQYF	TGCAGCGTTTACGGGGGAGGTGAAAACATTCAGTACTTC
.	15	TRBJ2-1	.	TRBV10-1	CASSGRGGAMDEQFF	TGCGCCAGTAGTGGGAGGGGGGGGGCCATGGATGAGCAGTTCTTC
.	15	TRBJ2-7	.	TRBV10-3	CAISESGQGLDEQYF	TGTGCCATCAGTGAGTCGGGACAAGGGTTGGACGAGCAGTACTTC
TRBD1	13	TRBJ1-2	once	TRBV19	CASSPGTAHGYTF	TGTGCCAGTAGTCCTGGGACAGCCCATGGCTACACCTTC
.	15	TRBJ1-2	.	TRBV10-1	CASSQTGTRNDGYTF	TGCGCCAGCAGTCAGACCGGGACAAGAAACGATGGCTACACCTTC
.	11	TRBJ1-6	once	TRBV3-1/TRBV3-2	CASSQVGPLHF	TGTGCCAGCAGCCAAGTGGGCCCCCTCCACTTT
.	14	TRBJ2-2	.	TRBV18	CASSPLQDTGELFF	TGTGCCAGCTCACCATTACAGGACACCGGGGAGCTGTTTTTT
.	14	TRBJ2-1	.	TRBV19	CASSIEGQRNEQFF	TGTGCCAGTAGTATAGAGGGGCAGCGAAATGAGCAGTTCTTC
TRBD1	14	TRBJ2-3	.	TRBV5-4	CASSLGTGVDTQYF	TGTGCCAGCAGCTTGGGGACAGGGGTAGATACGCAGTATTTT
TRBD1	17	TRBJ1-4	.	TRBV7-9	CASSLAGMGTGVEKLFF	TGTGCCAGCAGCTTAGCGGGAATGGGGACAGGGGTTGAAAAACTGTTTTTT
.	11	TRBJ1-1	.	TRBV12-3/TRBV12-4	CASKQNTEAFF	TGTGCCAGCAAACAAAACACTGAAGCTTTCTTT
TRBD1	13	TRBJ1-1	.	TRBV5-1	CASSPRQGSEAFF	TGCGCCAGCAGTCCTCGACAGGGGTCTGAAGCTTTCTTT
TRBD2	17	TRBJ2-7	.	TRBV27	CASSSFPGLAGGGEQYF	TGTGCCAGCAGTTCTTTCCCTGGGCTAGCGGGTGGCGGCGAGCAGTACTTC
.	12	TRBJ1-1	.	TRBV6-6	CASRQGNTEAFF	TGTGCCAGCAGACAGGGGAACACTGAAGCTTTCTTT
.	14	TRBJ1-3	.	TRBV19	CASSNGQPGNTIYF	TGTGCCAGTAGTAACGGACAGCCTGGAAACACCATATATTTT
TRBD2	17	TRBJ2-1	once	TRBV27	CASSRPGGTAEEREQFF	TGTGCCAGCAGTCGACCCGGGGGGACTGCGGAAGAGCGGGAGCAGTTCTTC
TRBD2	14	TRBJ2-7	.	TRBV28	CASSFQLAGVKQYF	TGTGCCAGCAGTTTTCAACTAGCGGGAGTAAAGCAGTACTTC
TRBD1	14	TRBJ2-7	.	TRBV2	CARQGGKGIHEQYF	TGTGCCAGACAGGGGGGAAAGGGGATCCACGAGCAGTACTTC
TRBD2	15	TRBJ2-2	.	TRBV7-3	CASSQTSGNTGELFF	TGTGCCAGCAGCCAGACTAGCGGGAACACCGGGGAGCTGTTTTTT
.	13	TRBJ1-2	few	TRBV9	CATTVRINYGYTF	TGTGCCACTACTGTCAGGATTAACTATGGCTACACCTTC
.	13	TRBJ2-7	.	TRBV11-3	CASSLQGSYEQYF	TGTGCCAGCAGCTTACAGGGGAGCTACGAGCAGTACTTC
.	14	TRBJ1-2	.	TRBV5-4	CASSRRGQNYGYTF	TGTGCCAGCAGCCGGCGCGGACAGAACTATGGCTACACCTTC
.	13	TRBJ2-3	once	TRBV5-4	CASSPTRGDTQYF	TGTGCCAGCAGCCCAACCCGCGGGGATACGCAGTATTTT
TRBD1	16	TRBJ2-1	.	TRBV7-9	CASRTGATIVYNEQFF	TGTGCCAGCAGAACAGGGGCGACTATCGTATACAATGAGCAGTTCTTC
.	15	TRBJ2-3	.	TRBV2	CASGKETRDAGTQYF	TGTGCCAGCGGAAAAGAGACTAGAGACGCGGGTACGCAGTATTTT
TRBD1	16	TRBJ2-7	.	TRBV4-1	CASSQDEGTGGYEQYF	TGCGCCAGCAGCCAAGATGAGGGGACAGGGGGCTACGAGCAGTACTTC
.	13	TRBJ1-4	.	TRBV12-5	CASVPDSNEKLFF	TGTGCTAGTGTCCCGGACAGTAATGAAAAACTGTTTTTT
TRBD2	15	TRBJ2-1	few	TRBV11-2	CASSHQRGLRDEQFF	TGTGCCAGCAGCCACCAGCGGGGGTTGCGGGATGAGCAGTTCTTC